Listed below are T cell receptor beta chains from one sample, sequenced in a study of blood T cell repertoires in COVID-19. Generated by immunoSEQ multiplex PCR, the TCRdb table keeps only in-frame clones and is missing some. The sample lists around 65,000 clones, 70% to 85% occurring once. Specimen: peripheral blood. The receptors stem from an elderly woman with active or convalescent COVID-19. Each CDR3 is given with its conserved first and last residue. A D gene is named only where the DNA matches it firmly. Size is omitted from some rows. Given values are once, few, many or a class for expanded clones.

V gene,clone size,J gene,D gene,CDR3 protein,CDR3 DNA
TRBV7-8,NA,TRBJ2-1,NA,CASSSLSGYSYNEQFF,TGTGCCAGCAGCTCCCTTAGCGGATACTCCTACAATGAGCAGTTCTTC
TRBV4-1,NA,TRBJ2-5,NA,CASSQVQTGRQETQYF,TGCGCCAGCAGCCAAGTTCAGACAGGTCGTCAAGAGACCCAGTACTTC
TRBV18,NA,TRBJ2-1,NA,CASSYRESNEQFF,TGTGCCAGCTCATACAGGGAATCGAATGAGCAGTTCTTC
TRBV11-3,NA,TRBJ2-7,NA,CASSYGYEQYF,TGTGCCAGCAGCTACGGCTACGAGCAGTACTTC
TRBV19,NA,TRBJ1-1,NA,CASSTGRPEAFF,TGTGCCAGTAGCACAGGGCGGCCTGAAGCTTTCTTT
TRBV28,NA,TRBJ1-6,TRBD1,CASGVWTGRGSPLHF,TGTGCCAGCGGGGTATGGACAGGGAGAGGCTCACCCCTCCACTTT
TRBV5-4,NA,TRBJ1-4,NA,CASSFSGSREKLFF,TGTGCCAGCAGCTTCTCGGGGTCTAGGGAAAAACTGTTTTTT
TRBV5-6,NA,TRBJ1-2,NA,CASSLVVRTYGYTF,TGTGCCAGCAGCTTGGTGGTCAGAACCTATGGCTACACCTTC
TRBV6-1,NA,TRBJ2-5,NA,CASSPEGDQETQYF,TGTGCCAGCAGTCCCGAGGGGGACCAAGAGACCCAGTACTTC
TRBV20-1,NA,TRBJ2-7,TRBD1,CSKGTAYEQYF,TGCAGTAAGGGGACAGCCTACGAGCAGTACTTC
TRBV5-6,NA,TRBJ2-1,TRBD1,CASTLGDRYNEQFF,TGTGCCAGCACCCTGGGGGACAGATACAATGAGCAGTTCTTC
TRBV7-9,few,TRBJ2-3,NA,CASSLRWEDTQYF,TGTGCCAGCAGCTTACGATGGGAGGATACGCAGTATTTT
TRBV5-6,NA,TRBJ1-4,NA,CASSLKGKRDEKLFF,TGTGCCAGCAGCTTGAAGGGGAAACGGGATGAAAAACTGTTTTTT
TRBV19,NA,TRBJ2-4,TRBD2,CASSISGGNDKNIQYF,TGTGCCAGTAGTATTAGCGGGGGAAACGACAAAAACATTCAGTACTTC
TRBV18,NA,TRBJ2-7,NA,CASSGDGYEQYF,TGTGCCAGCTCAGGAGACGGCTACGAGCAGTACTTC
TRBV19,NA,TRBJ2-7,TRBD1,CASNSRQGAYEQYF,TGTGCCAGTAACTCAAGACAGGGGGCCTACGAGCAGTACTTC
TRBV4-2,NA,TRBJ2-3,TRBD2,CASSQDSLAGGRDTQYF,TGTGCCAGCAGCCAAGATTCCCTAGCGGGGGGGCGGGATACGCAGTATTTT
TRBV5-4,NA,TRBJ1-6,TRBD1,CASSLPMKGQNNSPLHF,TGTGCCAGCAGCTTGCCGATGAAGGGACAGAATAATTCACCCCTCCACTTT
TRBV6-6,NA,TRBJ2-3,TRBD2,CASSYSTSGGTDTQYF,TGTGCCAGCAGTTACTCGACTAGCGGGGGCACAGATACGCAGTATTTT
TRBV7-2,once,TRBJ1-2,TRBD1,CASSLDRGRGYTF,TGTGCCAGCAGCTTAGACAGGGGTCGTGGCTACACCTTC
TRBV19,few,TRBJ2-4,TRBD2,CASSTPGGENIQYF,TGTGCCAGTAGTACCCCTGGGGGGGAAAACATTCAGTACTTC
TRBV19,NA,TRBJ1-6,NA,CASSTGGGHNSPLHF,TGTGCCAGTAGTACCGGTGGGGGCCATAATTCACCCCTCCACTTT
TRBV2,NA,TRBJ2-7,NA,CASSEVSSYSYEQYF,TGTGCCAGCAGTGAAGTTAGCTCCTATTCCTACGAGCAGTACTTC
TRBV5-1,NA,TRBJ1-1,NA,CASSGLQGNTEAFF,TGCGCCAGCAGCGGGTTACAGGGGAACACTGAAGCTTTCTTT
TRBV5-4,NA,TRBJ2-1,TRBD2,CASSFWLAGFNEQFF,TGTGCCAGCAGCTTCTGGCTAGCGGGTTTCAATGAGCAGTTCTTC
TRBV5-1,NA,TRBJ1-4,TRBD1,CASSSDREVEKLFF,TGCGCCAGCAGTTCTGACAGGGAGGTCGAAAAACTGTTTTTT
TRBV7-2,NA,TRBJ1-1,TRBD1,CASSRTGGSRAFF,TGTGCCAGCAGCAGGACAGGGGGCTCGCGAGCTTTCTTT
TRBV5-4,NA,TRBJ1-3,TRBD1,CASSPGQGSSLYSGNTIYF,TGTGCCAGCAGCCCCGGACAGGGATCCTCTCTATACTCTGGAAACACCATATATTTT
TRBV7-9,NA,TRBJ1-2,NA,CASSQINYGYTF,TGTGCCAGCAGCCAAATTAACTATGGCTACACCTTC
TRBV6-5,few,TRBJ1-1,NA,CASSYLWGGKNTEAFF,TGTGCCAGCAGTTACTTATGGGGCGGAAAGAACACTGAAGCTTTCTTT
TRBV25-1,NA,TRBJ1-6,NA,CASSAFREAGNSPLHF,TGTGCCAGCAGTGCGTTTAGGGAAGCGGGTAATTCACCCCTCCACTTT
TRBV12-3/TRBV12-4,NA,TRBJ1-2,NA,CASSLGSGYTF,TGTGCCAGCAGTTTAGGGAGTGGCTACACCTTC
TRBV7-2,NA,TRBJ1-3,NA,CASSLGLSGNTIYF,TGTGCCAGCAGCTTAGGACTGTCTGGAAACACCATATATTTT
TRBV28,NA,TRBJ1-1,TRBD1,CASSLFGQGDTEAFF,TGTGCCAGCAGTTTATTCGGGCAGGGGGACACTGAAGCTTTCTTT
TRBV2,NA,TRBJ1-5,NA,CASSTQGRDQPQHF,TGTGCCAGCAGCACCCAGGGGAGGGATCAGCCCCAGCATTTT